This T cell receptor beta chain was sequenced in a study of immune evolution from preneoplasia to lung adenocarcinoma. Only in-frame clones appear in the TCRdb table, and some are missing; sequencing was by immunoSEQ multiplex PCR. The table includes approximately 12,000 clones, just over 85% detected once. Concerning this clone itself: What it binds is unknown.

Whole-study findings and limits: Normal lung had the highest top T cell clone frequencies. Later-stage lesions seemingly showed higher T cell density and diversity than normal lung.

CDR3 size: 12 residues. The V and J ends lost 7 bases and 11 bases, in that order; junction bases with no gene match: 6. Germline CDR1 reads MDHEN; CDR2 reads SYDVKM. J is TRBJ1-2 and V is TRBV28; the match to TRBD1 covers 11 bases. This TCR derives from a person in their 70s with invasive lung adenocarcinoma. The material sequenced was FFPE invasive lung adenocarcinoma tissue. The DNA of the CDR3 is TGTGCCAGCAATGTCGGACAGGGGGCTTACACCTTC. Translating gives CASNVGQGAYTF.